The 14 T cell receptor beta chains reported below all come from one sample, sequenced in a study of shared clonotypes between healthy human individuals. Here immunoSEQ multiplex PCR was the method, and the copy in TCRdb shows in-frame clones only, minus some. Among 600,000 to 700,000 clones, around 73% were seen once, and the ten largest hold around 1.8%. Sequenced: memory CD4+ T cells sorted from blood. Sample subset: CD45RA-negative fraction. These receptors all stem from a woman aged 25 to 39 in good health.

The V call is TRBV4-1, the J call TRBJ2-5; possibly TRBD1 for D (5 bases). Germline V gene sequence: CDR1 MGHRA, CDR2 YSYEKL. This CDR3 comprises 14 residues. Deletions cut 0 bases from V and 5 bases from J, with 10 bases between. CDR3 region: CASSQESAGETQYF. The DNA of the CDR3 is TGCGCCAGCAGCCAAGAATCGGCAGGGGAGACCCAGTACTTC.

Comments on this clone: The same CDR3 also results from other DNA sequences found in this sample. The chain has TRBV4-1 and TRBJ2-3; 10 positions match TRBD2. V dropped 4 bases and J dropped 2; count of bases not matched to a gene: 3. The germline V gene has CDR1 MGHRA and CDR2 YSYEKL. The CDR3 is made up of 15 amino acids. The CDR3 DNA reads TGCGCCAGCAGCCGAACTAGCGGGGACACAGATACGCAGTATTTT. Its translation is CASSRTSGDTDTQYF.

CDR3 sequence (DNA): TGTGCCAGCAGCCCGCGGGGTGGGACGAACACTGAAGCTTTCTTT. This gives the protein CASSPRGGTNTEAFF. The rearrangement uses TRBV14 and TRBJ1-1; the D gene is possibly TRBD1 (5 bases). The ends were cut back, 4 bases at V and 1 base at J, with 13 bases in the middle. Per germline, CDR1 SGHDN and CDR2 FVKESK. The CDR3 runs to 15 residues.

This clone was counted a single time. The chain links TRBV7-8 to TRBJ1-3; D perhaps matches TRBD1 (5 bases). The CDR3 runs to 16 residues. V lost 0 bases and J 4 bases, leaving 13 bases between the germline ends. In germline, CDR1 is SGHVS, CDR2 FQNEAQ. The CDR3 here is CASSLALIRAGNTIYF. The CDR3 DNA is TGTGCCAGCAGCTTAGCTTTGATCAGGGCGGGAAACACCATATATTTT.

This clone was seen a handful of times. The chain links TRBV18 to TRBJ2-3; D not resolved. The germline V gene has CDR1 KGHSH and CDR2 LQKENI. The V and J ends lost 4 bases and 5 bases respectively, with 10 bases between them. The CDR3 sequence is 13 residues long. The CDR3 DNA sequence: TGTGCCAGCTCACGAGACCAAGAAGATACGCAGTATTTT. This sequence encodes CASSRDQEDTQYF.

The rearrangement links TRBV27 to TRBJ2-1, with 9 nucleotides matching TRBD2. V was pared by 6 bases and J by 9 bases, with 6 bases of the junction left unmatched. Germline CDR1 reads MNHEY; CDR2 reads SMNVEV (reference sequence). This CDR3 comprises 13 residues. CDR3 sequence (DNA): TGTGCCAGCAGGCTAGCGGGGTGGGGTGAGCAGTTCTTC. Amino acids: CASRLAGWGEQFF.

In DNA form, the CDR3 reads TGTGCCAGCAGCCGAAATTTCCGCAGGGACTATGGCTACACCTTC. Protein product: CASSRNFRRDYGYTF. The chain recombines TRBV6-5 with TRBJ1-2; tentatively, D is TRBD1 (5 bases). V shed 6 bases and J shed 3 bases, with 17 bases lying between them. CDR1 and CDR2 from the germline V gene are MNHEY and SVGAGI. This CDR3 has 15 residues.

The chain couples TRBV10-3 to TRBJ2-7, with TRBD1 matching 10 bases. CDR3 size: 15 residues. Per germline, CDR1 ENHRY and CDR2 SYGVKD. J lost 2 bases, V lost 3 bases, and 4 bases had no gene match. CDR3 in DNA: TGTGCCATCAGTGATCGGGACAGGGGAACCTACGAGCAGTACTTC. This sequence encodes CAISDRDRGTYEQYF.

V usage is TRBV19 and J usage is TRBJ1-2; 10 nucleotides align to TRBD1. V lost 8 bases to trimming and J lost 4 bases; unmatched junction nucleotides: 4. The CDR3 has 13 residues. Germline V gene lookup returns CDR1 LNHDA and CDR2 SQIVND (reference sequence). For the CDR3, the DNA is TGTGCCAGTCGGACAGGGGGTGCCTATGGCTACACCTTC. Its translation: CASRTGGAYGYTF.

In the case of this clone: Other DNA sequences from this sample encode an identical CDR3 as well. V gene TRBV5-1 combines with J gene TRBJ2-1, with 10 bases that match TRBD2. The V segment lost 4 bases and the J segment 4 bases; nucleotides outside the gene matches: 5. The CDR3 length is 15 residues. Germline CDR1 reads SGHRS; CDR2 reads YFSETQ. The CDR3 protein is CASSTSSGSYNEQFF. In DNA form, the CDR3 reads TGCGCCAGCAGCACCTCTAGCGGGAGTTACAATGAGCAGTTCTTC.

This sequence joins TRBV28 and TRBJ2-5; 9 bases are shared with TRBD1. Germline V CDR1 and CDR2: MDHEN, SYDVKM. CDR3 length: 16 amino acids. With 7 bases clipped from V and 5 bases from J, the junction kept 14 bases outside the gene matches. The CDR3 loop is CASTSRPGTGLETQYF. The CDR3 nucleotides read TGTGCCAGCACCTCCCGTCCCGGGACAGGGCTGGAGACCCAGTACTTC.

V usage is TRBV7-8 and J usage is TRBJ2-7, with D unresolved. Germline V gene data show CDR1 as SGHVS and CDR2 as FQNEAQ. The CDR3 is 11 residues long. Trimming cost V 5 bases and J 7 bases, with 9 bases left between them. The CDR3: CASSQDKEQYF. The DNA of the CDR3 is TGTGCCAGCAGCCAAGACAAAGAGCAGTACTTC. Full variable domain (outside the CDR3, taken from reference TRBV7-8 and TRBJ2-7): GAGVSQSPRYKVAKRGQDVALRCDPISGHVSLFWYQQALGQGPEFLTYFQNEAQLDKSGLPSDRFFAERPEGSVSTLKIQRTQQEDSAVYLCASSQDKEQYFGPGTRLTVT.

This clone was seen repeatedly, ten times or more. This CDR3 is CASSSPGGAETQYF. The DNA for the CDR3 is TGTGCCAGCAGCTCACCTGGGGGGGCGGAGACCCAGTACTTC. This chain connects TRBV14 to TRBJ2-5; tentative D call: TRBD2 (7 bases). Trimming removed 5 bases from V and 5 bases from J, with 15 bases in between. The CDR3 spans 14 residues. Germline-derived CDR1 and CDR2 are SGHDN and FVKESK.

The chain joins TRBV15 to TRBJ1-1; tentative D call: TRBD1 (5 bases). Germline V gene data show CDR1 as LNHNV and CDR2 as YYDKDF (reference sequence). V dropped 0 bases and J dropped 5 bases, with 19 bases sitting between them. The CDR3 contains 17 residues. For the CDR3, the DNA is TGTGCCACCAGCAGAGATCGCAGACAGCCCGGCGGTACTGAAGCTTTCTTT. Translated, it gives CATSRDRRQPGGTEAFF. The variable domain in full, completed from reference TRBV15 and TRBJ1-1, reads DAMVIQNPRYQVTQFGKPVTLSCSQTLNHNVMYWYQQKSSQAPKLLFHYYDKDFNNEADTPDNFQSRRPNTSFCFLDIRSPGLGDTAMYLCATSRDRRQPGGTEAFFGQGTRLTVV.